These T cell receptor beta chains were read from a single sample in a study of shared clonotypes between healthy human individuals. Libraries were prepared by immunoSEQ multiplex PCR; TCRdb keeps only in-frame clonotypes and omits some of them. The table shows around 700,000 clones, with 92% occurring only once. Sequenced sample: naive CD8+ T cells sorted from blood. These receptors came from a man in his thirties or forties in good health. Both conserved end residues are part of each CDR3. D genes are given only for firm matches. Rows give clone size only sometimes, using once, few, many, or a class for an expanded clone.

v_call	clone_size	j_call	d_call	cdr3_aa	cdr3_nt
TRBV25-1	.	TRBJ2-3	.	CASSDSIQGLSTDTQYF	TGTGCCAGCAGTGATTCCATACAGGGACTAAGCACAGATACGCAGTATTTT
TRBV9	.	TRBJ1-2	.	CASSDRLYGYTF	TGTGCCAGCAGCGACCGGCTCTATGGCTACACCTTC
TRBV25-1	.	TRBJ1-1	.	CASRSGAVEAFF	TGTGCCAGCAGATCAGGAGCCGTTGAAGCTTTCTTT
TRBV27	.	TRBJ2-2	.	CASSIAGELFF	TGTGCCAGCAGCATAGCCGGGGAGCTGTTTTTT
TRBV29-1	.	TRBJ2-1	TRBD1	CSVRPGTGNYNEQFF	TGCAGCGTTCGCCCCGGGACAGGGAACTACAATGAGCAGTTCTTC
TRBV6-1	.	TRBJ2-7	TRBD2	CASKTSGPTYEQYF	TGTGCCAGCAAAACTAGCGGACCGACCTACGAGCAGTACTTC
TRBV7-9	.	TRBJ2-1	.	CASSLDGGDNEQFF	TGTGCCAGCAGCTTAGATGGGGGCGACAATGAGCAGTTCTTC
TRBV5-1	.	TRBJ2-7	.	CASSSGGGPYEQYF	TGCGCCAGCAGCTCCGGTGGGGGGCCCTACGAGCAGTACTTC
TRBV10-2	.	TRBJ2-3	TRBD2	CASRSGTSGNADTQYF	TGCGCCAGCAGATCCGGGACTAGCGGGAACGCAGATACGCAGTATTTT
TRBV9	.	TRBJ2-7	.	CASSEGGAYEQYF	TGTGCCAGCAGCGAGGGGGGAGCCTACGAGCAGTACTTC
TRBV9	.	TRBJ2-1	.	CASSDRVRSSYNEQFF	TGTGCCAGCAGCGACCGCGTGAGGAGCTCCTACAATGAGCAGTTCTTC
TRBV27	.	TRBJ2-2	TRBD2	CASSATSGSYGGELFF	TGTGCCAGCAGTGCCACTAGCGGGAGTTACGGCGGGGAGCTGTTTTTT
TRBV11-3	.	TRBJ2-1	TRBD2	CASSPTGPGLGGNEQFF	TGTGCCAGCAGCCCCACAGGGCCGGGACTAGGGGGCAATGAGCAGTTCTTC
TRBV6-1	.	TRBJ2-1	.	CASRGRRVTYNEQFF	TGTGCCAGCAGGGGTCGACGGGTAACCTACAATGAGCAGTTCTTC
TRBV29-1	.	TRBJ2-7	.	CSVASLPAYEQYF	TGCAGCGTTGCCTCGCTACCAGCCTACGAGCAGTACTTC
TRBV4-1	.	TRBJ2-3	TRBD2	CASSAPSGEGADTQYF	TGCGCCAGCAGCGCACCTAGCGGGGAGGGGGCAGATACGCAGTATTTT
TRBV2	.	TRBJ1-2	.	CASRVAGYTF	TGTGCCAGCAGGGTGGCTGGCTACACCTTC
TRBV4-1	once	TRBJ1-2	.	CASSHALQAGGYTF	TGCGCCAGCAGCCACGCATTACAAGCCGGTGGCTACACCTTC
TRBV15	.	TRBJ2-3	TRBD2	CATGRAASYSTDTQYF	TGTGCCACCGGGAGGGCCGCCTCCTATAGCACAGATACGCAGTATTTT
TRBV6-5	.	TRBJ2-7	.	CASRSYEQYF	TGTGCCAGCAGGTCCTACGAGCAGTACTTC
TRBV28	.	TRBJ2-7	TRBD2	CASSPLTSGRYFYEQYF	TGTGCCAGCAGTCCATTGACTAGCGGGAGGTACTTTTACGAGCAGTACTTC
TRBV5-5	.	TRBJ2-7	.	CASSPGVAGKTYEQYF	TGTGCCAGCAGCCCCGGGGTGGCAGGAAAGACGTACGAGCAGTACTTC
TRBV7-9	once	TRBJ2-1	TRBD2	CASSPPLAGGPNEQFF	TGTGCCAGCAGCCCGCCCCTAGCGGGAGGCCCAAATGAGCAGTTCTTC
TRBV29-1	.	TRBJ1-1	.	CSVVPGNTEAFF	TGCAGCGTTGTCCCCGGGAACACTGAAGCTTTCTTT
TRBV4-1	.	TRBJ2-2	.	CASSQVLVSPGELFF	TGCGCCAGCAGCCAAGTTCTGGTCTCCCCCGGGGAGCTGTTTTTT
TRBV10-3	.	TRBJ2-7	TRBD2	CAISPGTSGYEQYF	TGTGCCATCAGTCCCGGGACTAGCGGATACGAGCAGTACTTC
TRBV5-1	.	TRBJ2-7	TRBD1	CASSSGTASSSYEQYF	TGCGCCAGCAGCTCAGGGACAGCCAGTAGCTCCTACGAGCAGTACTTC
TRBV7-9	.	TRBJ2-5	TRBD1	CASSSLDRGRQETQYF	TGTGCCAGCAGCTCCCTCGACAGGGGTCGTCAAGAGACCCAGTACTTC
TRBV14	.	TRBJ2-2	TRBD1	CATMQTGGFTGELFF	TGTGCCACCATGCAGACAGGGGGGTTCACCGGGGAGCTGTTTTTT
TRBV27	.	TRBJ2-2	.	CASSTFRGVNPRGLNTGELFF	TGTGCCAGCTCAACCTTCAGGGGGGTAAACCCTAGGGGGCTGAACACCGGGGAGCTGTTTTTT
TRBV30	.	TRBJ2-7	.	CAWSDRTYEQYF	TGTGCCTGGAGTGACCGGACCTACGAGCAGTACTTC
TRBV27	.	TRBJ2-1	.	CASSLERAGSYNEQFF	TGTGCCAGCAGTTTAGAACGGGCCGGCTCCTACAATGAGCAGTTCTTC
TRBV6-1	.	TRBJ2-6	.	CASSAGLSGANVLTF	TGTGCCAGCAGTGCGGGACTCTCTGGGGCCAACGTCCTGACTTTC
TRBV7-8	.	TRBJ2-2	TRBD2	CASSYSGKNTGELFF	TGTGCCAGCAGCTATAGCGGGAAGAACACCGGGGAGCTGTTTTTT
TRBV7-2	.	TRBJ2-3	.	CASSLEGYTDTQYF	TGTGCCAGCAGCTTAGAAGGATATACAGATACGCAGTATTTT
TRBV27	.	TRBJ2-7	TRBD1	CASSLPGGYEQYF	TGTGCCAGCAGTTTGCCAGGGGGTTACGAGCAGTACTTC
TRBV27	.	TRBJ2-5	.	CASRLRISYQETQYF	TGTGCCAGCAGATTAAGAATATCGTACCAAGAGACCCAGTACTTC
TRBV5-6	.	TRBJ2-1	.	CASSSWQNEQFF	TGTGCCAGCAGCTCATGGCAGAATGAGCAGTTCTTC
TRBV2	.	TRBJ2-1	.	CADLRGNEQFF	TGTGCCGACCTAAGGGGCAATGAGCAGTTCTTC
TRBV11-2	.	TRBJ2-7	TRBD1	CASSSGDRDHEQYF	TGTGCCAGCAGCTCAGGGGACAGGGACCACGAGCAGTACTTC
TRBV7-8	once	TRBJ2-3	.	CASSLVRWRGFGDTQYF	TGTGCCAGCAGCTTAGTAAGATGGAGGGGTTTTGGAGATACGCAGTATTTT
TRBV27	few	TRBJ1-2	.	CASSSAGPRSGYTF	TGTGCCAGCAGTTCGGCGGGGCCTCGGAGTGGCTACACCTTC
TRBV9	.	TRBJ2-1	TRBD2	CASTGGSYNEQFF	TGTGCCAGCACGGGAGGATCCTACAATGAGCAGTTCTTC
TRBV11-3	.	TRBJ1-1	.	CASSSGRTAVPTEAFF	TGTGCCAGCAGCTCAGGACGGACGGCGGTCCCCACTGAAGCTTTCTTT
TRBV11-2	.	TRBJ2-1	TRBD1	CASSLRGRTGTGVYEQFF	TGTGCCAGCAGCTTAAGGGGGCGGACCGGGACAGGGGTTTATGAGCAGTTCTTC
TRBV15	.	TRBJ2-2	TRBD1	CATSAHSGGSGELFF	TGTGCCACCAGCGCCCACTCAGGGGGCTCCGGGGAGCTGTTTTTT
TRBV19	.	TRBJ2-3	.	CASKGRESTDTQYF	TGTGCCAGTAAGGGGCGGGAAAGCACAGATACGCAGTATTTT
TRBV7-9	.	TRBJ2-7	.	CASSGSLGRSSYEQYF	TGTGCCAGCTCAGGCTCGTTGGGGAGAAGCTCCTACGAGCAGTACTTC
TRBV4-1	.	TRBJ1-4	.	CASSLEGQTTNEKLFF	TGCGCCAGCAGCCTCGAGGGACAAACAACTAATGAAAAACTGTTTTTT
TRBV28	.	TRBJ2-1	TRBD1	CASSFTVRQGFYNEQFF	TGTGCCAGCAGTTTTACCGTTCGACAGGGTTTCTACAATGAGCAGTTCTTC
TRBV23-1	.	TRBJ2-3	.	CASRSFTQYF	TGCGCCAGCAGAAGTTTTACGCAGTATTTT
TRBV27	.	TRBJ2-1	.	CASSFPRVSGPVGYSYNEQFF	TGTGCCAGCAGTTTCCCTAGGGTTTCGGGGCCTGTTGGGTACTCCTACAATGAGCAGTTCTTC